A single TCR beta chain is shown here with its context. Antigen unknown. This specimen belongs to a study of glioma-infiltrating T cells after dendritic cell vaccination. Germline V gene sequence: CDR1 KGHSH, CDR2 LQKENI. This CDR3 spans 16 amino acids. V lost 2 bases, J lost 12 bases, and 20 bases lay in between. Selection required adequate fresh-frozen tumor tissue plus more than two years' survival data. Blood PBMC samples: pre-vaccination, two weeks post third vaccination, and at tumor progression. Study outcomes and limitations: Higher TCR clonality did not directly relate to longer survival.

TCRB CDR3 was amplified from 2 ug genomic DNA or less. Assay: immunoSEQ multiplex PCR; the TCRdb copy retains only in-frame clones and omits some. The sample has about 95,000 clones, around 85% seen once; the top ten hold over 2.5%. The chain uses TRBV18 and TRBJ1-6, with D uncertain. Source: blood, taken before dendritic cell vaccination. This TCR derives from a human donor with glioblastoma. The CDR3 sequence is CASSPSGISPTVPLHF. CDR3 DNA: TGTGCCAGCTCACCATCCGGGATTTCACCTACGGTACCCCTCCACTTT.